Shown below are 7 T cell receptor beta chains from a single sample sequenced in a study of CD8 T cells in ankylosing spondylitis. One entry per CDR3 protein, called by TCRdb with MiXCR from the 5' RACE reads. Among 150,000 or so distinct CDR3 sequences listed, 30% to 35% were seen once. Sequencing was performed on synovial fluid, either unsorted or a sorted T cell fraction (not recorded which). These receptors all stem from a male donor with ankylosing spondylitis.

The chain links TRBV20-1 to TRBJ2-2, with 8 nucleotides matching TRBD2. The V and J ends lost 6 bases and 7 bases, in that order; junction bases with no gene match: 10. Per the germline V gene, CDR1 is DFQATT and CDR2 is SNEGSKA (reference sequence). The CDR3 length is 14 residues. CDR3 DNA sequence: TGCAGTGCACCATCCGGGGGGGCGGTCGGGGAGCTGTTTTTT. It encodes CSAPSGGAVGELFF.

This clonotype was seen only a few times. CDR3 DNA sequence: TGCAGTGCTAGACACCCCCAGCACAATGAGCAGTTCTTC. This translates into CSARHPQHNEQFF. V is TRBV20-1 and J is TRBJ2-1, with no clear D. Germline CDR1 DFQATT, CDR2 SNEGSKA (reference sequence). The CDR3 has 13 amino acids. The V gene lost 2 bases and the J gene lost 5 bases, with 10 bases spanning the gap.

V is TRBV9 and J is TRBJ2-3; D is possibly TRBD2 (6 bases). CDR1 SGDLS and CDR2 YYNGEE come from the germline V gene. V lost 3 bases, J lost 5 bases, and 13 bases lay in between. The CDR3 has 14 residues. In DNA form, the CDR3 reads TGTGCCAGCAGCGAGGGACTCCGGGGAGATACGCAGTATTTT. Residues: CASSEGLRGDTQYF.

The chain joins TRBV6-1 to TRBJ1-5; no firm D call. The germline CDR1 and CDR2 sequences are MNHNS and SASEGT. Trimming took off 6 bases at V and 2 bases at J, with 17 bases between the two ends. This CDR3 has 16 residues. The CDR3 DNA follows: TGTGCCAGCAGGGATTCTCTGGGTTTTGGCAATCAGCCCCAGCATTTT. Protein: CASRDSLGFGNQPQHF.

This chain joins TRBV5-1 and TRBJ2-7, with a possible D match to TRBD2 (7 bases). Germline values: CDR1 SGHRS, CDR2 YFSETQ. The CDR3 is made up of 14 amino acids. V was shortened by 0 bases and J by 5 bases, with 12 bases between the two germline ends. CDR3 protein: CASSLGTGRDEQYF. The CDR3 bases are TGCGCCAGCAGCTTGGGCACAGGGAGGGACGAGCAGTACTTC.

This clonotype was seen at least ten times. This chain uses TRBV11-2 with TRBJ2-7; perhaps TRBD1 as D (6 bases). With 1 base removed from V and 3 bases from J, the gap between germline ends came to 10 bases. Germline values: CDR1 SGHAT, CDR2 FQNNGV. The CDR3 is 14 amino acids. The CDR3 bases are TGTGCCAGCAGCTTAGGCTCGACAGGCTACGAGCAGTACTTC. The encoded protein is CASSLGSTGYEQYF.

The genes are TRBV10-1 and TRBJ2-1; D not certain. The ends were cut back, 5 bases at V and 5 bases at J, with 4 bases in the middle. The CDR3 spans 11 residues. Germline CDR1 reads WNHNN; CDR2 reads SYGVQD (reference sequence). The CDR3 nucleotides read TGCGCCAGCAGTAGAAACAATGAGCAGTTCTTC. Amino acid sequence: CASSRNNEQFF.